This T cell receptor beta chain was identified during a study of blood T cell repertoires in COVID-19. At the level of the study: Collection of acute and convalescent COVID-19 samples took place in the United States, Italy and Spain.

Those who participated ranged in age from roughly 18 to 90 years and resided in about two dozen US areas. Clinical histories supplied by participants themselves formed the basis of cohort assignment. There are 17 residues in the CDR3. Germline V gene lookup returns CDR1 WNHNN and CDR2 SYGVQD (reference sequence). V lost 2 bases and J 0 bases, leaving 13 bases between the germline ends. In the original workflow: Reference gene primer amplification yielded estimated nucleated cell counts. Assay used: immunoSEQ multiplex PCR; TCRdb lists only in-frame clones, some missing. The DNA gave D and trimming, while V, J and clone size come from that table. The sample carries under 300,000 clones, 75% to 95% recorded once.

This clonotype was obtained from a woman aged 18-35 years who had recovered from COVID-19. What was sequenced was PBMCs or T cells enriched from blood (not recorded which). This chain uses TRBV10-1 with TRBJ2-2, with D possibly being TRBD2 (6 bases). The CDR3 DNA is TGCGCCAGCAGTGAGCCGGCGGGGACCGCGAACACCGGGGAGCTGTTTTTT. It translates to CASSEPAGTANTGELFF.